Each of the 11 T cell receptor beta chains below was sequenced from the same sample in a study of technical replicates of blood from a handful of donors. The data were produced by immunoSEQ multiplex PCR, yet TCRdb's version contains in-frame clones alone and is incomplete. Of about 60,000 clones detected, 86% appear once; the ten largest clones hold 4.5% to 5.5%. The specimen was PBMCs. The source of these receptors is a human donor in good health. Some clones in this sample may be carry-over from other donors' samples.

CDR3 protein: CASSVQGTGGNTIYF. For the CDR3, the DNA is TGTGCCAGCAGCGTTCAAGGGACAGGGGGAAACACCATATATTTT. The chain has TRBV9 and TRBJ1-3; 9 nucleotides match TRBD1. Germline trimming cut 2 bases from V and 4 bases from J; bases unmatched to any gene: 4. The CDR3 is made up of 15 amino acids. Germline CDR1 and CDR2: SGDLS and YYNGEE.

The V gene is TRBV6-5, the J gene TRBJ2-7; TRBD1 is a possible D gene (6 bases). Trimming removed 6 bases at V and 3 bases at J, with 12 bases between. CDR1 MNHEY and CDR2 SVGAGI come from the germline V gene. The CDR3 sequence is 13 residues long. As DNA, the CDR3 is TGTGCCAGCAGGGGACCGGACAGCTACGAGCAGTACTTC. Translated, it gives CASRGPDSYEQYF.

The chain has TRBV5-1 and TRBJ2-1, with D tentatively TRBD2 (5 bases). The V gene's germline CDR1 is SGHRS and CDR2 YFSETQ. This CDR3 has 14 residues. V lost 7 bases, J lost 8 bases, and 19 bases lay in between. As DNA, the CDR3 is TGCGCCAGCTCCCATAGCGTCCCGGTCGATGAGCAGTTCTTC. Protein: CASSHSVPVDEQFF.

This sequence joins TRBV9 and TRBJ1-2, with TRBD1 matching 7 bases. The CDR3 is made up of 15 amino acids. V lost 5 bases, J lost 6 bases, and 13 bases stayed unmatched. Germline loops: CDR1 SGDLS, CDR2 YYNGEE. CDR3 sequence reads: CASSEGAGAKDGYTF. CDR3 nucleotides: TGTGCCAGCAGTGAGGGGGCAGGGGCTAAGGATGGCTACACCTTC. The complete variable domain, with remaining parts taken from reference TRBV9 and TRBJ1-2, reads DSGVTQTPKHLITATGQRVTLRCSPRSGDLSVYWYQQSLDQGLQFLIQYYNGEERAKGNILERFSAQQFPDLHSELNLSSLELGDSALYFCASSEGAGAKDGYTFGSGTRLTVV.

The chain employs TRBV11-2 and TRBJ2-3; tentative D call: TRBD2 (5 bases). V lost 5 bases to trimming and J lost 5 bases, with 8 bases between them. Germline CDR1 SGHAT, CDR2 FQNNGV. This CDR3 region has 12 residues. The CDR3 reads CASSIAGDTQYF. In DNA form, the CDR3 reads TGTGCCAGCAGCATCGCGGGAGATACGCAGTATTTT. The full variable domain, with the rest looked up from reference TRBV11-2 and TRBJ2-3, is EAGVAQSPRYKIIEKRQSVAFWCNPISGHATLYWYQQILGQGPKLLIQFQNNGVVDDSQLPKDRFSAERLKGVDSTLKIQPAKLEDSAVYLCASSIAGDTQYFGPGTRLTVL.

The chain recombines TRBV5-6 with TRBJ2-1; 8 nucleotides agree with TRBD2. The CDR3 is 17 residues long. From germline, CDR1 is SGHDT and CDR2 YYEEEE. The junction had 17 bases not matched to a gene; V was cut back by 4 bases and J by 8 bases. CDR3 DNA: TGTGCCAGCAGCACCGACTCCGGGACTAGGGGTCGGGATGAGCAGTTCTTC. As protein: CASSTDSGTRGRDEQFF.

The chain joins TRBV5-6 to TRBJ2-1; D possibly corresponds to TRBD1 (5 bases). Germline CDR1 is SGHDT and CDR2 is YYEEEE. The CDR3 is 14 amino acids. The V and J ends lost 1 base and 12 bases respectively, with 17 bases between them. CDR3: CASSLQGPTWTQFF. CDR3 coding DNA: TGTGCCAGCAGCTTGCAGGGCCCCACTTGGACGCAGTTCTTC.

V is TRBV6-1 and J is TRBJ1-1, with a tentative D call TRBD1 (5 bases). Per the germline V gene, CDR1 is MNHNS and CDR2 is SASEGT. CDR3 length: 13 residues. The V end was cut by 7 bases, the J end by 8 bases, with 17 bases between. CDR3 sequence: CASTLTRRGEAFF. CDR3 coding DNA: TGTGCCAGCACCTTAACCCGACGGGGGGAAGCTTTCTTT.

The chain combines TRBV11-1 with TRBJ1-1; D is ambiguous. V shed 5 bases and J shed 2 bases, with 9 bases lying between them. This CDR3 comprises 13 residues. From germline, CDR1 is SGHAT and CDR2 FQDESV (reference sequence). CDR3 region: CASSRQENTEAFF. Here the CDR3 DNA reads TGTGCCAGCAGCAGGCAGGAAAACACTGAAGCTTTCTTT.

V usage is TRBV7-6 and J usage is TRBJ2-1; 10 bases are shared with TRBD2. Per germline, CDR1 SGHVS and CDR2 FNYEAQ. The CDR3 runs to 16 residues. J was trimmed by 5 bases and V by 1 base; bases with no gene match: 5. CDR3 sequence reads: CASSLGPSGSHNEQFF. CDR3 DNA sequence: TGTGCCAGCAGCTTAGGACCTAGCGGGAGTCACAATGAGCAGTTCTTC.

V is TRBV27 and J is TRBJ2-7, with 7 bases fitting TRBD1. J gave up 7 bases and V 7 bases, and 7 bases lay outside the gene matches. Per the germline V gene, CDR1 is MNHEY and CDR2 is SMNVEV (reference sequence). CDR3 length equals 12 residues. The CDR3 reads CASTGQGVEQYF. CDR3 nucleotide sequence: TGTGCCAGCACAGGCCAGGGGGTTGAGCAGTACTTC.